This record covers a single TCR beta chain. This record belongs to a study of blood T cell repertoires in COVID-19. Across the study: Samples taken during acute and convalescent COVID-19 were collected in the United States, Italy and Spain. PBMCs, B-cell-depleted T cells, or T cells were the source of the cDNA or gDNA that made up the material.

Repertoires were generated with immunoSEQ multiplex PCR, while TCRdb's copy carries only in-frame clones and drops some. The data hold some 400,000 clones, with more than 70% observed a single time. The participants were between about 18 and 90 years old and came from under 25 US areas. Recovered status in Cohort 3 required two negative PCRs, clearance, or symptom resolution. This CDR3 is 17 amino acids long. V was shortened by 3 bases and J by 8 bases, with 24 bases between the two germline ends. Looked up from germline, CDR1 is SGHRS and CDR2 is YFSETQ. This clonotype was sampled from a man aged 30-40 years who had recovered from COVID-19. The source material was PBMCs or T cells enriched from blood (not recorded which). The chain recombines TRBV5-1 with TRBJ2-1, with D possibly being TRBD1 (7 bases). Here the CDR3 reads CASSSGGSSGVSHEQFF. The CDR3 coding sequence is TGCGCCAGCAGCTCAGGGGGGTCGTCAGGGGTATCCCATGAGCAGTTCTTC.